These 29 T cell receptor beta chains came from one sample sequenced in a study of blood T cell repertoires in COVID-19. This table comes from immunoSEQ multiplex PCR, and its TCRdb copy is limited to in-frame clones, with some not included. Of over 250,000 clones listed, approximately 90% are singletons. What was sequenced was PBMCs or T cells enriched from blood (not recorded which). The receptors here all came from a woman between 50 and 59 years old who had recovered from COVID-19.

The V and J genes are TRBV29-1 and TRBJ1-2; a weak D match, TRBD1 (6 bases). Germline CDR1 reads SQVTM; CDR2 reads ANQGSEA. V lost 1 base to trimming and J lost 8 bases, with 17 bases between them. The CDR3 is 14 amino acids. The CDR3 DNA is TGCAGCGTTGAAGGGGACAAATCCCCAGGCGGCTACACCTTC. Translated: CSVEGDKSPGGYTF.

The V call is TRBV27, the J call TRBJ1-6, with D hard to call. Germline V CDR1 and CDR2: MNHEY, SMNVEV (reference sequence). Trimming removed 3 bases at V and 11 bases at J, with 20 bases between. This CDR3 has 16 residues. This CDR3 is CASSFAVGAGKPPLHF. CDR3 bases: TGTGCCAGCAGTTTCGCGGTAGGAGCCGGCAAGCCACCCCTCCACTTT.

The table lists this clone with a count of one. CDR3 loop: CASRTQGGGREKLFF. CDR3 coding DNA: TGTGCCAGCAGGACACAGGGTGGGGGTCGGGAAAAACTGTTTTTT. The chain uses TRBV7-9 and TRBJ1-4, with D possibly matching TRBD1 (6 bases). The germline gives CDR1 SEHNR, CDR2 FQNEAQ (reference sequence). Between the trimmed V and J ends, which lost 6 bases and 8 bases, there was a span of 19 bases. The CDR3 runs to 15 residues.

Of note for this clone: The same CDR3 is also encoded by other DNA sequences in this sample. This chain connects TRBV14 to TRBJ2-7; no clear D gene. V lost 1 base and J lost 2, with 6 bases in between. Germline assignment: CDR1 SGHDN and CDR2 FVKESK. This CDR3 contains 13 residues. CDR3 protein: CASSQVRAYEQYF. CDR3 DNA: TGTGCCAGCAGCCAAGTTCGAGCCTACGAGCAGTACTTC. The entire variable domain, with the rest obtained from reference TRBV14 and TRBJ2-7, is as follows: EAGVTQFPSHSVIEKGQTVTLRCDPISGHDNLYWYRRVMGKEIKFLLHFVKESKQDESGMPNNRFLAERTGGTYSTLKVQPAELEDSGVYFCASSQVRAYEQYFGPGTRLTVT.

This clone has only one observation. V usage is TRBV2 and J usage is TRBJ2-1; tentative D call: TRBD2 (5 bases). V was cut by 11 bases and J by 2 bases, with 16 bases left in between. The CDR3 runs to 14 residues. The germline CDR1 and CDR2 sequences are SNHLY and FYNNEI. CDR3 in DNA: TGTGCCGGAAGTTGGGAGCAGACCTACAATGAGCAGTTCTTC. It is translated as CAGSWEQTYNEQFF.

The V call is TRBV10-1, the J call TRBJ2-2, with 7 bases that match TRBD1. Unmatched junction bases numbered 5, after V lost 0 bases and J lost 1 base. The CDR3 sequence is 17 residues long. Per germline, CDR1 WNHNN and CDR2 SYGVQD (reference sequence). This CDR3 reads CASSESPGGRNTGELFF. The CDR3 DNA follows: TGCGCCAGCAGTGAGTCCCCAGGGGGTAGGAACACCGGGGAGCTGTTTTTT.

V and J are TRBV14 and TRBJ2-4, with D possibly being TRBD1 (5 bases). V lost 4 bases and J lost 0, with 13 bases in between. This CDR3 has 16 amino acids. CDR1 is SGHDN, CDR2 FVKESK, per germline. As DNA, the CDR3 is TGTGCCAGCAGCCTTGACAGTACGCTAGCCAAAAACATTCAGTACTTC. It specifies CASSLDSTLAKNIQYF.

This clone has only a few counts. The rearrangement uses TRBV19 and TRBJ2-3; 10 nucleotides line up with TRBD1. CDR3 length: 15 amino acids. In germline, CDR1 is LNHDA, CDR2 SQIVND (reference sequence). The V segment lost 11 bases and the J segment 0 bases; nucleotides outside the gene matches: 8. The CDR3 DNA reads as TGTGCCGTCCGGGACAGGGGCTTTAGCACAGATACGCAGTATTTT. It encodes CAVRDRGFSTDTQYF.

This clone appeared a few times. At one end the junction does not follow the germline gene, possibly because of a read error. V gene TRBV28 combines with J gene TRBJ1-4, with D possibly TRBD1 on 6 matching bases. CDR3 length equals 15 residues. The germline V gene encodes CDR1 MDHEN and CDR2 SYDVKM. The CDR3 bases are TGTGCCAGCAGTTTGGCCGGGACAACTAAAGAAAAACTGTTTTTT. Protein: CASSLAGTTKEKLFF.

This clone was counted a single time. The J gene is TRBJ1-1, the V gene TRBV6-2 or TRBV6-3; weak D call: TRBD1 (6 bases). V lost 6 bases and J 0 bases, leaving 14 bases between the germline ends. Germline CDR1 reads MNHEY; CDR2 reads SVGEGT. The CDR3 runs 15 residues. CDR3 sequence: CASSSSGGLNTEAFF. The CDR3 nucleotides are TGTGCCAGCAGCTCCTCGGGGGGCTTGAACACTGAAGCTTTCTTT.

A few counts support this clone. The chain combines TRBV6-5 with TRBJ1-5, with TRBD1 matching 10 bases. J gave up 13 bases and V 5 bases, and 5 bases lay outside the gene matches. The germline CDR1 and CDR2 sequences are MNHEY and SVGAGI. CDR3 length equals 12 residues. The CDR3 DNA sequence: TGTGCCAGCAGTCCCAAGGGACAGGGGCAGCATTTT. It translates to CASSPKGQGQHF.

This chain joins TRBV19 and TRBJ1-6; D is ambiguous. The germline V and J ends were trimmed by 2 bases and 8 bases, with 10 bases remaining between them. The CDR3 length is 14 residues. The germline V gene encodes CDR1 LNHDA and CDR2 SQIVND (reference sequence). The CDR3 protein is CASSISGVDSPLHF. The DNA for the CDR3 is TGTGCCAGTAGTATATCCGGGGTTGATTCACCCCTCCACTTT.

This chain uses TRBV30 with TRBJ1-1, with D unclear. The V gene's germline CDR1 is GTSNPN and CDR2 SVGIG (reference sequence). The ends were cut back, 0 bases at V and 0 bases at J, with 8 bases in the middle. The CDR3 contains 14 residues. The CDR3 protein is CAWSVQFMNTEAFF. In DNA, the CDR3 is TGTGCCTGGAGTGTACAGTTCATGAACACTGAAGCTTTCTTT.

V is TRBV19 and J is TRBJ1-6; possibly TRBD1 for D (5 bases). The V and J ends lost 4 bases and 10 bases respectively, with 14 bases between them. The germline CDR1 and CDR2 sequences are LNHDA and SQIVND (reference sequence). This CDR3 region has 14 residues. The CDR3 nucleotides read TGTGCCAGTAGTACCGTCCAGGGAGGGTCACCCCTCCACTTT. Its protein is CASSTVQGGSPLHF.

The chain has TRBV7-6 and TRBJ2-1, with a possible D match to TRBD2 (5 bases). From germline, CDR1 is SGHVS and CDR2 FNYEAQ. This CDR3 is 15 amino acids long. Trimming took 1 base from V and 1 from J, leaving 8 bases between them. The CDR3 is CASSLERGSYNEQFF. The CDR3 DNA sequence: TGTGCCAGCAGCTTAGAGAGAGGGTCCTACAATGAGCAGTTCTTC.

The rearrangement joins TRBV29-1 to TRBJ1-2; TRBD1 matches 9 bases. V was pared by 7 bases and J by 6 bases, with 12 bases of the junction left unmatched. Germline V gene data show CDR1 as SQVTM and CDR2 as ANQGSEA. The CDR3 length is 14 residues. The CDR3 bases are TGCAGCGCGGGTCACAGGGGGCGTTCCGATGGCTACACCTTC. Its translation: CSAGHRGRSDGYTF.

CDR3 sequence reads: CASSREWAGEQYF. CDR3 bases: TGCGCCAGCAGCCGAGAGTGGGCAGGGGAGCAGTACTTC. The genes are TRBV5-1 and TRBJ2-7; tentative D call: TRBD1 (5 bases). Germline V gene data show CDR1 as SGHRS and CDR2 as YFSETQ. The CDR3 sequence is 13 residues long. The germline V and J ends were trimmed by 4 bases and 7 bases, with 15 bases remaining between them.

The rearrangement uses TRBV5-5 and TRBJ2-6; 7 nucleotides line up with TRBD2. Trimming cost V 4 bases and J 1 base; bases outside gene matches: 5. Germline CDR1 and CDR2: SGHKS and YYEKEE (reference sequence). CDR3 length: 16 residues. In DNA, the CDR3 is TGTGCCAGCAGCCACGGGGGAGGGTCTGGGGCCAACGTCCTGACTTTC. Translating gives CASSHGGGSGANVLTF.

The gene calls are TRBV4-1 and TRBJ1-2; D ambiguous. Trimming took 0 bases from V and 5 from J, leaving 16 bases between them. This CDR3 spans 16 amino acids. Germline V gives CDR1 MGHRA, CDR2 YSYEKL. CDR3: CASSQDSVQDEYGYTF. Here the CDR3 DNA reads TGCGCCAGCAGCCAAGATTCGGTCCAGGATGAGTATGGCTACACCTTC.

CDR3 loop: CASSVDGQGVGYTF. CDR3 in DNA: TGTGCCAGCAGCGTAGACGGACAGGGTGTTGGCTACACCTTC. V usage is TRBV9 and J usage is TRBJ1-2; 8 bases line up with TRBD1. With 0 bases clipped from V and 7 bases from J, the junction kept 5 bases outside the gene matches. The germline V gene has CDR1 SGDLS and CDR2 YYNGEE. This CDR3 spans 14 amino acids.

V gene TRBV15 combines with J gene TRBJ1-5; possibly TRBD1 for D (5 bases). In germline, CDR1 is LNHNV, CDR2 YYDKDF (reference sequence). The CDR3 has 15 amino acids. Trimming took off 5 bases at V and 0 bases at J, with 11 bases between the two ends. CDR3 sequence reads: CATSGGDHSNQPQHF. For the CDR3, the DNA is TGTGCCACCAGCGGGGGGGATCATAGCAATCAGCCCCAGCATTTT.

V and J are TRBV18 and TRBJ1-6; 7 bases line up with TRBD1. The CDR3 is 17 residues long. Germline V CDR1 and CDR2: KGHSH, LQKENI. V gave up 3 bases and J gave up 9 bases; unmatched junction bases: 14. The CDR3 coding sequence is TGTGCCAGCTCACCCCTCGAGGGGGCGACGACCGGTTCACCCCTCCACTTT. Translation: CASSPLEGATTGSPLHF.

The J gene is TRBJ2-5, the V gene TRBV15, with D maybe TRBD1 (6 bases). Germline assignment: CDR1 LNHNV and CDR2 YYDKDF (reference sequence). Trimming cost V 5 bases and J 2 bases, with 21 bases left between them. This CDR3 is built from 17 residues. The CDR3 DNA sequence: TGTGCCACCAGCCCCCCGGTGGGGCGAGGGGGACAAGAGACCCAGTACTTC. It is translated as CATSPPVGRGGQETQYF.

The chain links TRBV28 to TRBJ1-2, with 9 bases aligning to TRBD1. J gave up 6 bases and V 3 bases, and 5 bases lay outside the gene matches. The CDR3 spans 14 residues. Germline values: CDR1 MDHEN, CDR2 SYDVKM. CDR3 amino acids: CASSLGTGRDGYTF. The DNA of the CDR3 is TGTGCCAGCAGTTTGGGGACAGGGAGAGATGGCTACACCTTC.

The gene calls are TRBV5-1 and TRBJ2-1; maybe TRBD2 (6 bases). V shed 0 bases and J shed 0 bases, with 13 bases lying between them. Germline lookup yields CDR1 SGHRS and CDR2 YFSETQ. The length of the CDR3 is 17 residues. The CDR3 here is CASSLDGGALSYNEQFF. As DNA, the CDR3 is TGCGCCAGCAGCTTGGATGGCGGGGCGCTCTCCTACAATGAGCAGTTCTTC.

CDR3 sequence: CASSFQGKADTQYF. The CDR3 nucleotides read TGTGCCAGTAGTTTCCAGGGGAAGGCAGATACGCAGTATTTT. This chain uses TRBV19 with TRBJ2-3; D is perhaps TRBD1 (6 bases). The CDR3 is 14 residues long. Deletions cut 5 bases from V and 4 bases from J, with 13 bases between. Germline V gives CDR1 LNHDA, CDR2 SQIVND (reference sequence).

The J gene is TRBJ2-7, the V gene TRBV7-2; D is perhaps TRBD1 (6 bases). CDR3 length equals 14 residues. With 6 bases removed from V and 7 bases from J, the gap between germline ends came to 19 bases. Germline V lookup: CDR1 SGHTA, CDR2 FQGNSA. This CDR3 reads CASSSNRVAGEQYF. The CDR3 region has the DNA TGTGCCAGCAGTTCGAACAGGGTGGCCGGGGAGCAGTACTTC.

V is TRBV6-2 or TRBV6-3 and J is TRBJ2-3; 9 bases map to TRBD2. Germline loops: CDR1 MNHEY, CDR2 SVGEGT. The V and J ends lost 5 bases and 6 bases, in that order; junction bases with no gene match: 9. This CDR3 is built from 15 residues. DNA for the CDR3: TGTGCCAGCAGTAGAGCTAGCGGGACGGTGGATACGCAGTATTTT. As protein: CASSRASGTVDTQYF.

The chain is built from TRBV29-1 and TRBJ1-4; perhaps TRBD1 as D (6 bases). Germline CDR1 SQVTM, CDR2 ANQGSEA. V lost 7 bases and J lost 0, with 15 bases in between. CDR3 size: 15 residues. The CDR3 loop is CSALGQITTNEKLFF. Here the CDR3 DNA reads TGCAGCGCCCTTGGACAGATCACAACTAATGAAAAACTGTTTTTT.